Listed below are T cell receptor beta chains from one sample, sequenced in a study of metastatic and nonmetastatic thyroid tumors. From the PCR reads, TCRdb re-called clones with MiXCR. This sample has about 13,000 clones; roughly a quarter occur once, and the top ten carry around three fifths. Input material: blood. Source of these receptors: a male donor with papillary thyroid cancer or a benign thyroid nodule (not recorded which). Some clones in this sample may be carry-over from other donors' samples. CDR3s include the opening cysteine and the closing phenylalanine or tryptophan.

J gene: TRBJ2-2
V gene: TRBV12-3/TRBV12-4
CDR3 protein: CASSLREPGTGELFF

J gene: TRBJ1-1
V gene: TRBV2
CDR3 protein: CASSRMENTEAFF

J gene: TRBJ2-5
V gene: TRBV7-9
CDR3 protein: CASTPVGDHQETQHF

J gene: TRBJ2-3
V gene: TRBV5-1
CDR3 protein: CASSPQRRGGTDTQYF

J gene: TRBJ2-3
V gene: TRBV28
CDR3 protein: CASREAGVWDTQYF

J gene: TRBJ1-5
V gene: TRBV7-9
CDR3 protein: CASSLDLPNQPQHF

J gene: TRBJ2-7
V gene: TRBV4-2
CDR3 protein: CASSQDTTNYEQYF

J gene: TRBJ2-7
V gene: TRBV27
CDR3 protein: CASSRGGGDEQYF

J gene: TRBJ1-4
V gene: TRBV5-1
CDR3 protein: CASSSGQINEKLFF

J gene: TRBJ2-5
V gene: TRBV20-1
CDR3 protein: CSAPRVGGETQYF

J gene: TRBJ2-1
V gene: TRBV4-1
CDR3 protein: CASSQDQVRGDLYNEQFF

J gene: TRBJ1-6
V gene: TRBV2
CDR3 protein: CASSDKGGRSSYNSPLHF

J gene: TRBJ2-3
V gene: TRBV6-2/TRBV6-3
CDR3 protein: CASSLPAGAGTDTQYF

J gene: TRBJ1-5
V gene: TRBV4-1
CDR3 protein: CASSQGAGFQPQHF

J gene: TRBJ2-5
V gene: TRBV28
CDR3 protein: CASSSPGLAGETQYF

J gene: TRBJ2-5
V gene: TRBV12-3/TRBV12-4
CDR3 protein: CASSLRASEYQETQYF

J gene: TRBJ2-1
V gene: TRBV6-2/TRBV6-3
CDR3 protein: CASSYAGLAGGYEQFF

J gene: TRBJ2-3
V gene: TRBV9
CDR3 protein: CASSVDGGRTDTQYF

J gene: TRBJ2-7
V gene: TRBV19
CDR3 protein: CASSIPLAGGYEQYF

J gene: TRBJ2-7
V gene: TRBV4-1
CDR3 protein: CASSHPDTNEQYF

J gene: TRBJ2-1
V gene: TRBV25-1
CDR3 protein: CASMANEQFF